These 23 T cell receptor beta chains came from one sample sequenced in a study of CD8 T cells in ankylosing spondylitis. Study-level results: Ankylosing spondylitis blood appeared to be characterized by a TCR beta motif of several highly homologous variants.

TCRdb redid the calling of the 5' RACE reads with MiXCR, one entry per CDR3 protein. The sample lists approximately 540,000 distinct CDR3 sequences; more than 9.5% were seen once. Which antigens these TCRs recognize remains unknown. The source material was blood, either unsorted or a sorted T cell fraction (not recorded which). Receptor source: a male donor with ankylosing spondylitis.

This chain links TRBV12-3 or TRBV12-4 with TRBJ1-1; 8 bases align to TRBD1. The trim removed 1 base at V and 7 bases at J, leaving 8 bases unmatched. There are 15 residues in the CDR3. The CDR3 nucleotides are TGTGCCAGCAGTTTAGTACAGGGGGAAACGAGTGAAGCTTTCTTT. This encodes CASSLVQGETSEAFF.

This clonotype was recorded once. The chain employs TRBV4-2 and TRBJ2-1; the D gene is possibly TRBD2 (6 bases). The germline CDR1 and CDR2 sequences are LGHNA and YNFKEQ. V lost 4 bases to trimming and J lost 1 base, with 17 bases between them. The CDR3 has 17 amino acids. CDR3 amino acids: CASSPNGLGGSYNEQFF. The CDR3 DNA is TGTGCCAGCAGCCCGAACGGTCTCGGAGGGTCCTACAATGAGCAGTTCTTC.

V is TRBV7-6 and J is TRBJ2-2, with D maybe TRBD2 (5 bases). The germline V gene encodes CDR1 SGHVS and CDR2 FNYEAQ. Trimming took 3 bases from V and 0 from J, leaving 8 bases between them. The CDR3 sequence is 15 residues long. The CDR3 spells CASSLWETNTGELFF. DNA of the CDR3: TGTGCCAGCAGCTTGTGGGAGACGAACACCGGGGAGCTGTTTTTT.

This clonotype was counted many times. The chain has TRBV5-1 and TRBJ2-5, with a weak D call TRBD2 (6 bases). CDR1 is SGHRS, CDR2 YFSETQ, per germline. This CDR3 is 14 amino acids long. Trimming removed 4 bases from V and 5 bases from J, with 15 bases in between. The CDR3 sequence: CASSRTTSKETQYF. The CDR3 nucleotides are TGCGCCAGCAGCCGCACGACTAGTAAGGAGACCCAGTACTTC.

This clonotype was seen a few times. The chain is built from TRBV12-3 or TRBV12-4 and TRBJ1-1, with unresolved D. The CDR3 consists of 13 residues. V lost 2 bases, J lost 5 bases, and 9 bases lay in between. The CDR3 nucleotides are TGTGCCAGCAGTTTATTCGGGAGTACTGAAGCTTTCTTT. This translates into CASSLFGSTEAFF.

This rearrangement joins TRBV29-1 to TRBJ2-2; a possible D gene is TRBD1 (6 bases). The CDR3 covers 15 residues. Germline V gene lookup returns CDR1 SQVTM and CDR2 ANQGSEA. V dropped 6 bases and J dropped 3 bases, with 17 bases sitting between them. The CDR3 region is CSVLGTGRDTGELFF. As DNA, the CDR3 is TGCAGCGTCCTAGGCACAGGGAGAGACACCGGGGAGCTGTTTTTT.

The CDR3 coding sequence is TGTGCCAGCAGCCCTACGTGGGGTAGCTCCTACAATGAGCAGTTCTTC. Translating gives CASSPTWGSSYNEQFF. The rearrangement links TRBV7-9 to TRBJ2-1; D is unresolved. The CDR3 runs to 16 residues. V lost 5 bases, J lost 0 bases, and 14 bases lay in between. Germline CDR1 is SEHNR and CDR2 is FQNEAQ (reference sequence).

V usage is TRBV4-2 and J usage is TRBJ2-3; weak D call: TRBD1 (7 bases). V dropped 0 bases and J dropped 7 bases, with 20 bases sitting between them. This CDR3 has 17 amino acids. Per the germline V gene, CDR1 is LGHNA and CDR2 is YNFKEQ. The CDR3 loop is CASSQDEQGEAGHTQYF. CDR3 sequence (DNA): TGTGCCAGCAGCCAAGATGAGCAGGGGGAGGCTGGGCATACGCAGTATTTT.

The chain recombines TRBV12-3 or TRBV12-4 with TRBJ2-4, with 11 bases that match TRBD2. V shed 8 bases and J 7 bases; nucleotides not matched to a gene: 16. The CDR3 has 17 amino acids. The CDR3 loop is CASGGTSGSPSGNIQYF. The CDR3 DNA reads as TGTGCCAGCGGAGGGACTAGCGGTAGTCCTTCCGGGAACATTCAGTACTTC.

CDR3 DNA: TGTGCCAGCAGTTATTCACAGGGGAGGCGTCAGCCCCAGCATTTT. It translates to CASSYSQGRRQPQHF. V usage is TRBV6-5 and J usage is TRBJ1-5; TRBD1 aligns across 7 bases. With V trimmed by 3 bases and J by 6 bases, 8 bases remained unmatched. Germline V CDR1 and CDR2: MNHEY, SVGAGI. This CDR3 is built from 15 residues.

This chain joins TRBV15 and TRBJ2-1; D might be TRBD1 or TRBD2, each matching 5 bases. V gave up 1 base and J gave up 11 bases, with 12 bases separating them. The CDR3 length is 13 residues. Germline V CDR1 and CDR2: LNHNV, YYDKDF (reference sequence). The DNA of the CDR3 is TGTGCCACCAGCAGAGTAACCGAGGGACAGCAGTTCTTC. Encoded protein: CATSRVTEGQQFF.

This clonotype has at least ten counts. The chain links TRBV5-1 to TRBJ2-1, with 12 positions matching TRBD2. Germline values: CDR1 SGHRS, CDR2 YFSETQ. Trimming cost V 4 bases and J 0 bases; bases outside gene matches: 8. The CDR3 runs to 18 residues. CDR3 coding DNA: TGCGCCAGCAGCCGAGGACTAGCGGGAACGAGCTCCTACAATGAGCAGTTCTTC. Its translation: CASSRGLAGTSSYNEQFF.

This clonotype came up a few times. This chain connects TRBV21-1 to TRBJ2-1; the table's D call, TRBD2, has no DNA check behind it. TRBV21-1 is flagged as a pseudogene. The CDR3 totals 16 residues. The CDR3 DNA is TGTGCCAGCAGCCTCGGTAGCGGGAGGGCCGGGGGTGAGCAGTTCTTC. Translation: CASSLGSGRAGGEQFF.

CDR3 sequence: CASSLGAGRDEQFF. In DNA, the CDR3 is TGTGCCAGCAGCTTAGGGGCGGGTCGAGATGAGCAGTTCTTC. The chain joins TRBV13 to TRBJ2-1; D may be TRBD2 (5 bases). Between the trimmed V and J ends, which lost 0 bases and 8 bases, there was a span of 11 bases. The CDR3 is made up of 14 amino acids. Per the germline V gene, CDR1 is PRHDT and CDR2 is FYEKMQ (reference sequence).

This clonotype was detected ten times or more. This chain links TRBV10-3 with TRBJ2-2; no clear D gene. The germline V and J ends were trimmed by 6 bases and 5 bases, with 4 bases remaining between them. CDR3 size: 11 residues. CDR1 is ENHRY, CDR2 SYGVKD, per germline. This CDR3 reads CAIRKTGELFF. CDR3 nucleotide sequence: TGTGCCATCAGAAAAACCGGGGAGCTGTTTTTT.

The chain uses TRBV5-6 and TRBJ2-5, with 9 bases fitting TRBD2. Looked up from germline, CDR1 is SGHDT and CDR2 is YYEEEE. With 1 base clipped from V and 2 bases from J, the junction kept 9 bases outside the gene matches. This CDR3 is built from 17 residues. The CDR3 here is CASSLWLAGSAQETQYF. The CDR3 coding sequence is TGTGCCAGCAGCTTGTGGCTAGCGGGGTCGGCGCAAGAGACCCAGTACTTC.

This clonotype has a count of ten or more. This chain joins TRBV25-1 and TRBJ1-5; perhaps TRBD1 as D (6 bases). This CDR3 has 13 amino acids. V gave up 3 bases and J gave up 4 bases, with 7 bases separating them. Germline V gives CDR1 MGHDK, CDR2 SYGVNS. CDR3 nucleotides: TGTGCCAGCAGTGATCAGGGGAATCAGCCCCAGCATTTT. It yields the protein CASSDQGNQPQHF.

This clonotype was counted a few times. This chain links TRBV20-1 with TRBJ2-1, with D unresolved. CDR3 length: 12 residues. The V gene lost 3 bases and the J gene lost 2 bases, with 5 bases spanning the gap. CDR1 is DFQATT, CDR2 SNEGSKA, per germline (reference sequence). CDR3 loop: CSASMPYNEQFF. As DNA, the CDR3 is TGCAGTGCTAGTATGCCCTACAATGAGCAGTTCTTC.

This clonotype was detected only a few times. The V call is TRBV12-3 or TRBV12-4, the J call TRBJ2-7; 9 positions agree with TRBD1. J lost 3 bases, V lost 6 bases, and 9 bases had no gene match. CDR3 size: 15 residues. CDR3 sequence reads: CASSPGQGFYYEQYV. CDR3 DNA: TGTGCCAGCAGCCCGGGACAGGGATTTTACTACGAGCAGTACGTC.

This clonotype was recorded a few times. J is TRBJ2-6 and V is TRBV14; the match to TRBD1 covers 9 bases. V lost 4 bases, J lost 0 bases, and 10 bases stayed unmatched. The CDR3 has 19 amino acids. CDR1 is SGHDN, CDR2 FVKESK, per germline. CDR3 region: CASSRHPGTGFSGANVLTF. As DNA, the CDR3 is TGTGCCAGCAGCCGACATCCCGGGACAGGGTTCTCTGGGGCCAACGTCCTGACTTTC.

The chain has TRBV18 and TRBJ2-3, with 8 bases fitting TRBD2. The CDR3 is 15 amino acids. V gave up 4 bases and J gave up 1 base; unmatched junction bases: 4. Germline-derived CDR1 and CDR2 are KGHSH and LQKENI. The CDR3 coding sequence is TGTGCCAGCTCACGAGCGGGAGATGGCACAGATACGCAGTATTTT. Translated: CASSRAGDGTDTQYF.

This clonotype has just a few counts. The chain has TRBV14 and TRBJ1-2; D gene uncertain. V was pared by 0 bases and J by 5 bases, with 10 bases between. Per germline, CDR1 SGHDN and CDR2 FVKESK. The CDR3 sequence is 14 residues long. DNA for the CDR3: TGTGCCAGCAGCCAAGAGGCCACAAATTATGGCTACACCTTC. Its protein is CASSQEATNYGYTF.

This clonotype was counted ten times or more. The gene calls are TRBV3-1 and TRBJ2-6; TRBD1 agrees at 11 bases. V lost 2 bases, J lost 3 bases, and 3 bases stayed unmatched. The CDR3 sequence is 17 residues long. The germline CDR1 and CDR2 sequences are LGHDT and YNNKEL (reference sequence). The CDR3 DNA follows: TGTGCCAGCAGCCAACGGACAGGGGGCGATGGGGCCAACGTCCTGACTTTC. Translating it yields CASSQRTGGDGANVLTF.